Each of the 9 T cell receptor beta chains below was sequenced from the same sample in a study of cytomegalovirus exposure and HLA in healthy donors. The PCR employed 60 Vbeta primers together with 13 Jbeta primers. Clones were read by immunoSEQ multiplex PCR, and TCRdb kept only the in-frame ones, dropping some. The sample table sets out about 46,000 clones. The sequenced sample consisted of PBMCs. These receptors came from a woman between 40 and 55 years old in good health and CMV-seronegative.

The gene calls are TRBV11-2 and TRBJ2-1; 7 nucleotides agree with TRBD2. The trim removed 5 bases at V and 7 bases at J, leaving 23 bases unmatched. The CDR3 loop spans 19 amino acids. Germline V CDR1 and CDR2: SGHAT, FQNNGV. In DNA, the CDR3 is TGTGCCAGCAGCCTTACCCTGGGGCGGGAGCCCCAGGTGGGTAATGAGCAGTTCTTC. The encoded protein is CASSLTLGREPQVGNEQFF. Variable domain in full (rest from reference TRBV11-2 and TRBJ2-1): EAGVAQSPRYKIIEKRQSVAFWCNPISGHATLYWYQQILGQGPKLLIQFQNNGVVDDSQLPKDRFSAERLKGVDSTLKIQPAKLEDSAVYLCASSLTLGREPQVGNEQFFGPGTRLTVL.

This chain links TRBV18 with TRBJ1-5; 10 bases fit TRBD1. CDR3 size: 15 residues. Per germline, CDR1 KGHSH and CDR2 LQKENI. V shed 3 bases, J shed 5 bases, and the junction held 4 bases outside the gene matches. CDR3 sequence reads: CASSPKTGGDQPQHF. The DNA of the CDR3 is TGTGCCAGCTCACCTAAGACAGGGGGCGATCAGCCCCAGCATTTT.

The J gene is TRBJ2-2, the V gene TRBV9; 11 positions agree with TRBD2. Germline CDR1 reads SGDLS; CDR2 reads YYNGEE. V shed 2 bases, J shed 5 bases, and the junction held 8 bases outside the gene matches. This CDR3 is built from 17 residues. The CDR3 region is CASSVDISGRETGELFF. The CDR3 bases are TGTGCCAGCAGCGTGGATATTAGCGGGAGGGAAACCGGGGAGCTGTTTTTT.

J is TRBJ2-1 and V is TRBV7-9; 7 bases agree with TRBD2. J lost 2 bases, V lost 5 bases, and 9 bases had no gene match. This CDR3 spans 16 amino acids. Germline V CDR1 and CDR2: SEHNR, FQNEAQ (reference sequence). CDR3 loop: CASSTELGGPYNEQFF. The CDR3 nucleotides are TGTGCCAGCAGCACCGAGTTGGGAGGGCCCTACAATGAGCAGTTCTTC.

V is TRBV6-5 and J is TRBJ2-7; D ambiguous. Trimming left V 0 bases short and J 2 bases short, with 8 bases between. The CDR3 runs 14 residues. In germline, CDR1 is MNHEY, CDR2 SVGAGI. In DNA, the CDR3 is TGTGCCAGCAGTTACTCTCGCGAGACCTACGAGCAGTACTTC. Its protein is CASSYSRETYEQYF.

The chain has TRBV5-1 and TRBJ2-3, with TRBD2 as a possible D gene (6 bases). The ends were cut back, 6 bases at V and 4 bases at J, with 18 bases in the middle. This CDR3 is 15 amino acids long. CDR1 is SGHRS and CDR2 is YFSETQ in the germline V gene. In nucleotides, the CDR3 is TGCGCCAGCACCCTAAATGGCGGGAAATCAGATACGCAGTATTTT. Its translation: CASTLNGGKSDTQYF.

The chain uses TRBV19 and TRBJ2-5, with 9 bases matching TRBD1. In germline, CDR1 is LNHDA, CDR2 SQIVND (reference sequence). The CDR3 consists of 15 residues. J gave up 5 bases and V 3 bases, and 7 bases lay outside the gene matches. DNA for the CDR3: TGTGCCAGTAGTATGGGGGACAGGGTCGGGGAGACCCAGTACTTC. Translated: CASSMGDRVGETQYF.

The genes are TRBV29-1 and TRBJ1-2; D is unclear. The CDR3 contains 12 residues. Trimming left V 5 bases short and J 2 bases short, with 9 bases between. CDR1 and CDR2 (germline): SQVTM, ANQGSEA. The CDR3 reads CSVTIPNYGYTF. CDR3 DNA: TGCAGCGTTACAATTCCGAACTATGGCTACACCTTC.

On this clone: A junction end diverges from the germline sequence, so it may reflect a read error. The chain recombines TRBV5-1 with TRBJ2-1; a possible D gene is TRBD2 (5 bases). The germline CDR1 and CDR2 sequences are SGHRS and YFSETQ. This CDR3 contains 12 residues. The CDR3 here is CASSLGGSGPIF. CDR3 coding DNA: TGCGCCAGCAGCTTGGGAGGCAGCGGCCCCATCTTC.